This T cell receptor beta chain was captured by sequencing in a study of siplizumab effects on memory and regulatory T cells. The sample holds one count of this clone. Libraries were prepared by immunoSEQ multiplex PCR; TCRdb keeps only in-frame clonotypes and omits some of them. The data hold approximately 100,000 clones, with around 90% observed a single time. The receptor comes from a human donor in good health. Some clones in this sample may be carry-over from other donors' samples. Sequences were obtained from CD4+ T cells sorted from blood.

The CDR3 region has the DNA TGTGCCAGTAGTATCTCCCTAGCGGGAGCCCCGTGGGGCCAAGAGACCCAGTACTTC. Its translation: CASSISLAGAPWGQETQYF. The V and J genes are TRBV19 and TRBJ2-5; 10 bases map to TRBD2. Germline V CDR1 and CDR2: LNHDA, SQIVND (reference sequence). There are 19 residues in the CDR3. Unmatched junction bases numbered 14, after V lost 3 bases and J lost 1 base.